The clone carrying this T cell receptor (beta chain) was picked up one time. As yet, its antigen is unknown. The CDR3 length is 14 residues. Per germline, CDR1 MNHEY and CDR2 SMNVEV (reference sequence). The trim removed 5 bases at V and 6 bases at J, leaving 5 bases unmatched. The data belong to a study of blood T cells in healthy people across ages. Study-level points and caveats: As age increased, TCR beta diversity per million T cells fell in a roughly linear fashion.

The use of a sample-barcoded 5' primer and a J-beta primer mix characterized a second PCR of roughly 6 to 11 cycles. From the 5' RACE reads, TCRdb called clonotypes with MiXCR, one entry per CDR3 protein. The sample has approximately 2,000,000 distinct CDR3 sequences, about two fifths seen once. The origin of this receptor is a human donor in good health. This chain links TRBV27 with TRBJ2-1, with TRBD1 identical over 9 bases. Sequenced material: blood. CDR3 in DNA: TGTGCCAGCAGTCCGGCGACAGGGGGCAATGAGCAGTTCTTC. Residues: CASSPATGGNEQFF.